This TCR beta chain stems from a study of CD8+ T cells in alopecia areata. Across the whole study: Treated patients were given 5 to 10 mg oral tofacitinib twice daily.

Extracted from the samples, RNA was reverse transcribed into cDNA to serve as the sequencing template. Clones were sequenced by immunoSEQ multiplex PCR, and TCRdb holds only the in-frame ones, with some missing. The table shows around 160,000 clones, with over 80% occurring only once. The CDR3 length is 17 residues. V trimming: 4 bases; J trimming: 2 bases; junction bases outside the gene matches: 15. Per germline, CDR1 SGHRS and CDR2 YFSETQ. Peripheral blood and lesional scalp punch biopsies came from alopecia areata patients. About this clone: Its specificity is not known.

Study-wide points: Mice gave a clearer picture of TCR sharing than patients did, possibly for HLA-related reasons.

Sequencing was performed on CD8+ T cells sorted from blood, taken at week 0. The gene calls are TRBV5-1 and TRBJ2-7; 7 bases match TRBD1. The clonotype originates from a human donor with alopecia areata. CDR3 nucleotide sequence: TGCGCCAGCAGCCTAACCCGGGACAGAGTAGAACCCTACGAGCAGTACTTC. It is translated as CASSLTRDRVEPYEQYF.